The clone carrying this T cell receptor (beta chain) was counted only a few times. Antigen unknown. This sample is drawn from a study of T cell repertoires in cytomegalovirus infection. V dropped 1 base and J dropped 2 bases, with 18 bases sitting between them. The CDR3 totals 17 residues. The germline V gene encodes CDR1 SEHNR and CDR2 FQNEAQ (reference sequence). TCRdb re-called the reads through MiXCR, storing one row per CDR3 protein. In the table there are about a million distinct CDR3 sequences, 30% to 40% of which are singletons. This clonotype was sampled from a human donor in good health (CMV status not recorded). Some clones in this sample may be carry-over from other donors' samples. The rearrangement joins TRBV7-9 to TRBJ2-7; no reliable D call. Sequenced here: cultured CD8+ T cells from PBMCs, sampled from culture after CMV antigen stimulation. CDR3 DNA: TGTGCCAGCAGCTTAGTTTATCCGGAGCTCCGGGCCTACGAGCAGTACTTC. Its translation: CASSLVYPELRAYEQYF.